This T cell receptor (beta chain) emerged from a study of OX40 agonist ivuxolimab in advanced cancers. Background on the study: Across the patients, intravenous ivuxolimab was delivered every 2 weeks at 0.01 to 10 mg/kg.

Overall study results and limits: In the 0.1 to 3.0 mg/kg range, CD4+ and CD8+ blood T cells had expanded clonally by week 6.

Comment on this clone: The antigen is undetermined.

The germline CDR1 and CDR2 sequences are LGHNA and YSLEER. Trimming took 2 bases from V and 2 from J, leaving 11 bases between them. This CDR3 has 15 residues. TCRdb keeps only in-frame clones here, not all; method: immunoSEQ multiplex PCR. The sample carries 45,000 to 55,000 clones, 88% recorded once. This clonotype was sampled from an adult with an advanced solid tumor such as melanoma, head and neck, liver or kidney cancer. Here the sequenced sample was CD4+ or CD8+ T cells sorted from blood, taken in a trial of the OX40 agonist ivuxolimab. V usage is TRBV4-3 and J usage is TRBJ2-3; maybe TRBD2 (7 bases). The DNA for the CDR3 is TGCGCCAGCAGCCAAAGGGGGGGCCTCACAGATACGCAGTATTTT. It yields the protein CASSQRGGLTDTQYF.